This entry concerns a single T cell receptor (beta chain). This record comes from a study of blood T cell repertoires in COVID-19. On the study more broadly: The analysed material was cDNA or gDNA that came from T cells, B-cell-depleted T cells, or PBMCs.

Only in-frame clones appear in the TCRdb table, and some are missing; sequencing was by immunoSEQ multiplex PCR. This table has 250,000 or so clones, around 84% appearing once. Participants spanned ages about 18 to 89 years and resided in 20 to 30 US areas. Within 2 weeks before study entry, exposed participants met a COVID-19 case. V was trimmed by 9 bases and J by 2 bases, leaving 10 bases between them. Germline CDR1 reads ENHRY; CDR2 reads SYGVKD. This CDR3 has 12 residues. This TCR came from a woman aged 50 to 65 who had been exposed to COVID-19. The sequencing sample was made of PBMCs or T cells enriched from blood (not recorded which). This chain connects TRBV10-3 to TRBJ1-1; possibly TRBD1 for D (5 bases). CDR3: CAIQGPNTEAFF. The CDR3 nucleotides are TGTGCCATTCAGGGCCCAAACACTGAAGCTTTCTTT.